Listed below are T cell receptor beta chains from one sample, sequenced in a study of PD-1 blockade in classical Hodgkin lymphoma. Clones were read by immunoSEQ multiplex PCR, and TCRdb kept only the in-frame ones, dropping some. The repertoire holds 7,500 to 8,000 clones, 86% seen once, with more than 1.5% in the top ten. Sequences were derived from CD4+ T cells from blood, sampled at baseline. The receptors derive from a human donor with classical Hodgkin lymphoma. CDR3s include the opening cysteine and the closing phenylalanine or tryptophan. D genes are given only for firm matches. The size entry is marked missing in some rows and otherwise reads once, few, many or a size class.

TRBJ1-1,-,TRBD1,TRBV10-3,TGTGCCATCAGTGAGTCTGGACAGGCTGAAGCTTTCTTT,CAISESGQAEAFF
TRBJ2-1,-,-,TRBV5-1,TGCGCCAGCAATGAGGGGTTGGACAATGAGCAGTTCTTC,CASNEGLDNEQFF
TRBJ2-1,-,-,TRBV12-5,TGTGCTAGTGGTTACAGACACAATGAGCAGTTCTTC,CASGYRHNEQFF
TRBJ2-2,-,TRBD2,TRBV10-3,TGTGCCATCAGGGCGGGAGGGAACACCGGGGAGCTGTTTTTT,CAIRAGGNTGELFF
TRBJ2-2,-,-,TRBV28,TGTGCCAGCAGCCACGGCAAGGGTATGAACACCGGGGAGCTGTTTTTT,CASSHGKGMNTGELFF
TRBJ1-5,-,-,TRBV6-6,TGTGCCAGCAGTTACCTGGGTCAGCCCCAGCATTTT,CASSYLGQPQHF
TRBJ2-1,-,TRBD2,TRBV5-1,TGCGCCAGCAGCTTAATCGGGAGGCGCGCCTACAATGAGCAGTTCTTC,CASSLIGRRAYNEQFF
TRBJ1-6,-,-,TRBV5-4,TGTGCCAGCAGCCCGGGACGGAGACCCCTCCACTTT,CASSPGRRPLHF
TRBJ1-5,-,TRBD1,TRBV29-1,TGCAGCGCCTGGACAGGGGGAGGCAATCAGCCCCAGCATTTT,CSAWTGGGNQPQHF
TRBJ2-2,once,-,TRBV10-3,TGTGCCATCAGTGAGTCAAACGCCGGCACCGGGGAGCTGTTTTTT,CAISESNAGTGELFF
TRBJ1-5,-,-,TRBV4-3,TGCGCCAGCAGCCAAGATAGTAGGGGAGGTAGCAATCAGCCCCAGCATTTT,CASSQDSRGGSNQPQHF
TRBJ2-7,-,-,TRBV11-2,TGTGCCAGCAGCCAAACGACAGGTTTCGAGCAGTACTTC,CASSQTTGFEQYF
TRBJ1-5,-,TRBD1,TRBV2,TGTGCCAGCAGCGGACAGGCAAAGGTTCAGCCCCAGCATTTT,CASSGQAKVQPQHF
TRBJ2-2,-,-,TRBV4-2,TGTGCCAGCAGCCAACCCGGGGGCACCGGGGAGCTGATTTTT,CASSQPGGTGELIF
TRBJ1-1,-,-,TRBV28,TGTGCCAGCAGTTTGTCCGATCCTATTAAGAACACTGAAGCTTTCTTT,CASSLSDPIKNTEAFF
TRBJ2-5,-,-,TRBV6-5,TGTGCCAGCAGTTCAGGGTCCTTTAGCTCGGTAAAGTACTTC,CASSSGSFSSVKYF
TRBJ1-5,once,TRBD1,TRBV18,TGTGCCAGCTCACCCGGACAGGTAGATCAGCCCCAGCATTTT,CASSPGQVDQPQHF
TRBJ1-2,-,TRBD1,TRBV5-4,TGTGCCAGCAGCCACAAACAGGGGGCGGACTATGGCTACACCTTC,CASSHKQGADYGYTF
TRBJ2-5,-,TRBD2,TRBV9,TGTGCCAGCAGCGCCCGACCGGGGGGGCCATTGGAGACCCAGTACTTC,CASSARPGGPLETQYF
TRBJ1-4,-,-,TRBV2,TGTGCCAGCCGTTTTTCGCACTCGGGTGAAAAACTGTTTTTT,CASRFSHSGEKLFF
TRBJ1-1,-,-,TRBV2,TGTGCCAGCAGTCCCTACGCTGAAGCTTTCTTT,CASSPYAEAFF
TRBJ2-2,-,-,TRBV11-2,TGTGCCAGCAGCCCCCTTACCGGGGAGCTGTTTTTT,CASSPLTGELFF
TRBJ2-5,-,TRBD2,TRBV28,TGTGCCAGCAGGGGGAGCGGGAGTAATCGAGAGACCCAGTACTTC,CASRGSGSNRETQYF
TRBJ2-2,-,-,TRBV6-6,TGTGCCAGCAGCGCAGGGTTCGGCGGGGAGCTGTTTTTT,CASSAGFGGELFF
TRBJ1-6,few,-,TRBV27,TGTGCCAGCAGTTTAACGGCCGCTAGTTCACCCCTCCACTTT,CASSLTAASSPLHF
TRBJ2-5,-,-,TRBV2,TGTGCCAGCAGTTTGACTAGGGGGGAACAAGAGACCCAGTACTTC,CASSLTRGEQETQYF
TRBJ1-3,-,-,TRBV19,TGTGCCAGTAGTATTTCGGGGGGGGTCCAGGCTGGAAACACCATATATTTT,CASSISGGVQAGNTIYF
TRBJ2-1,-,TRBD1,TRBV5-1,TGCGCCAGCAGCGCGGAGGGGACAGGAGGGAATGAGCAGTTCTTC,CASSAEGTGGNEQFF
TRBJ2-7,-,-,TRBV6-5,TGTGCCAGCAGTTCCCCCGCATCCTCCTACGAGCAGTACTTC,CASSSPASSYEQYF
TRBJ2-3,-,TRBD1,TRBV2,TGTGCCAGCAAGGCTCGAGAGGTGGTTTTAGGGGGCACCACAGATACGCAGTATTTT,CASKAREVVLGGTTDTQYF
TRBJ2-2,-,TRBD2,TRBV28,TGTGCCAGCAGTTCTGGACTAGCGGGAACCGGGGAGCTGTTTTTT,CASSSGLAGTGELFF
TRBJ2-5,-,TRBD2,TRBV5-3,TGTGCCAGAAGCGCTAGCGGAGGAGAGACCCAGTACTTC,CARSASGGETQYF